A single sample gave rise to the 25 T cell receptor beta chains below, sequenced in a study of blood T cell repertoires in COVID-19 (dated by TCRdb to the early 2020s). The library was made by the immunoSEQ multiplex PCR assay. The clones in this table, taken by TCRdb from immuneACCESS, are in-frame only. Not every clone is retained; where verified, under half of the shortfall comes from an unresolved V gene, and the cause of the rest is unknown. This sample is represented by roughly 240,000 clones; 82% of them were singletons. Clones ranked in the top ten supply about 4.8% of the sample. Sequencing was done on a sample of peripheral blood. Receptors were obtained from a woman between 65 and 79 years old with acute or convalescent COVID-19.

Comment on this clone: Other DNA sequences of this sample code for an identical CDR3. CDR3 sequence: CASSPPTGGGEQYF. In DNA form, the CDR3 reads TGTGCCAGCTCACCACCAACAGGGGGCGGAGAGCAGTACTTC. This chain links TRBV18 with TRBJ2-7; 9 bases are a match to TRBD1. CDR1 is KGHSH and CDR2 is LQKENI in the germline V gene. The V segment lost 0 bases and the J segment 7 bases; nucleotides outside the gene matches: 4. This CDR3 region has 14 residues.

The table lists this clone with a count of one. The V call is TRBV7-2, the J call TRBJ1-2; D possibly corresponds to TRBD1 (6 bases). V lost 1 base, J lost 6 bases, and 12 bases lay in between. CDR1 is SGHTA, CDR2 FQGNSA, per germline. This CDR3 region has 14 residues. In nucleotides, the CDR3 is TGTGCCAGCAGCTTAGGCCTGGCAGGGGATGGCTACACCTTC. Translated, it gives CASSLGLAGDGYTF.

This clone was counted once. The gene calls are TRBV7-9 and TRBJ1-1; TRBD1 agrees at 7 bases. V lost 3 bases, J lost 6 bases, and 13 bases stayed unmatched. CDR1 SEHNR and CDR2 FQNEAQ come from the germline V gene (reference sequence). This CDR3 comprises 16 residues. CDR3 amino acids: CASSLVLSTGRPEAFF. The CDR3 nucleotides are TGTGCCAGCAGCTTGGTCCTCTCGACAGGGAGGCCTGAAGCTTTCTTT.

This chain joins TRBV4-3 and TRBJ2-7; D gene uncertain. Germline CDR1 is LGHNA and CDR2 is YSLEER. The V gene lost 5 bases and the J gene lost 2 bases, with 10 bases spanning the gap. This CDR3 is 13 amino acids long. The CDR3: CASSSDITYEQYF. Written as DNA, the CDR3 is TGCGCCAGCAGCTCTGACATAACCTACGAGCAGTACTTC.

The chain couples TRBV5-1 to TRBJ1-2, with D perhaps matching TRBD1 (6 bases). Germline CDR1 and CDR2: SGHRS and YFSETQ. V lost 3 bases, J lost 1 base, and 10 bases lay in between. The CDR3 runs 14 residues. This chain's CDR3 is CASSSGQRNYGYTF. The CDR3, as DNA: TGCGCCAGCAGCTCCGGACAGCGTAACTATGGCTACACCTTC. Using reference TRBV5-1 and TRBJ1-2 for the parts outside the CDR3, the full variable domain is KAGVTQTPRYLIKTRGQQVTLSCSPISGHRSVSWYQQTPGQGLQFLFEYFSETQRNKGNFPGRFSGRQFSNSRSEMNVSTLELGDSALYLCASSSGQRNYGYTFGSGTRLTVV.

The CDR3 sequence is CASSQTSGVGYGYTF. The CDR3 DNA sequence: TGTGCCAGCAGTCAAACCTCAGGGGTAGGGTATGGCTACACCTTC. The V and J genes are TRBV5-4 and TRBJ1-2; D possibly corresponds to TRBD1 (6 bases). V lost 5 bases and J lost 5, with 19 bases in between. The CDR3 runs 15 residues. Germline V CDR1 and CDR2: SGHNT, YYREEE (reference sequence).

The chain uses TRBV19 and TRBJ2-2; possibly TRBD1 for D (6 bases). CDR1 and CDR2 from the germline V gene are LNHDA and SQIVND (reference sequence). The ends were cut back, 6 bases at V and 4 bases at J, with 27 bases in the middle. The CDR3 is made up of 19 amino acids. DNA for the CDR3: TGTGCCAGTAGCATGCGCAGGGGAGAAGCCCCCCAGAGCACCGGGGAGCTGTTTTTT. Its translation is CASSMRRGEAPQSTGELFF.

The chain employs TRBV7-2 and TRBJ2-5; a weak D match, TRBD1 (6 bases). Trimming shortened V by 6 bases and J by 0 bases, and 8 bases separated the two germline ends. The CDR3 totals 13 residues. Germline V gives CDR1 SGHTA, CDR2 FQGNSA. The CDR3 region is CASSGQNQETQYF. In DNA, the CDR3 is TGTGCCAGCAGTGGACAGAACCAAGAGACCCAGTACTTC.

The V and J genes are TRBV4-2 and TRBJ2-1, with 9 bases aligning to TRBD2. Losses at the gene ends were 2 bases for V and 5 bases for J; bases not matched to a gene: 10. Germline lookup yields CDR1 LGHNA and CDR2 YNFKEQ. The CDR3 extends over 17 amino acids. CDR3 sequence (DNA): TGTGCCAGCAGCCAATCTGCGGGGGGGCTCTACGACAATGAGCAGTTCTTC. Its translation is CASSQSAGGLYDNEQFF.

CDR3 sequence reads: CASRPDRDRVYTIYF. DNA for the CDR3: TGTGCCAGCAGGCCCGACCGGGACAGGGTGTACACCATATATTTT. This chain connects TRBV6-5 to TRBJ1-3; 9 bases match TRBD1. Per germline, CDR1 MNHEY and CDR2 SVGAGI. After removal of 6 bases from V and 8 bases from J, the junction contained 11 bases not matched to a gene. The CDR3 is 15 residues long.

This chain links TRBV2 with TRBJ2-5, with 13 bases that match TRBD2. The J segment lost 2 bases and the V segment lost 8 bases, leaving 5 bases of the junction unmatched. CDR1 is SNHLY and CDR2 is FYNNEI in the germline V gene. The CDR3 loop spans 15 amino acids. The CDR3 region is CASGRLAGGQETQYF. As DNA, the CDR3 is TGTGCCAGCGGGAGACTAGCGGGGGGACAAGAGACCCAGTACTTC. The full variable domain, its missing parts supplied by reference TRBV2 and TRBJ2-5, is EPEVTQTPSHQVTQMGQEVILRCVPISNHLYFYWYRQILGQKVEFLVSFYNNEISEKSEIFDDQFSVERPDGSNFTLKIRSTKLEDSAMYFCASGRLAGGQETQYFGPGTRLLVL.

CDR3 DNA: TGTGCCACCAGCAGAGATCGGGCAGGTGGAGGATACTCTGGAAACACCATATATTTT. This translates into CATSRDRAGGGYSGNTIYF. This sequence joins TRBV15 and TRBJ1-3; D not certain. V was shortened by 0 bases and J by 0 bases, with 18 bases between the two germline ends. CDR3 size: 19 residues. CDR1 is LNHNV and CDR2 is YYDKDF in the germline V gene (reference sequence).

The V gene is TRBV5-1, the J gene TRBJ2-2; no clear D. Germline loops: CDR1 SGHRS, CDR2 YFSETQ. The ends were cut back, 0 bases at V and 2 bases at J, with 8 bases in the middle. The CDR3 covers 15 residues. CDR3 sequence reads: CASSLGLKNTGELFF. CDR3 coding DNA: TGCGCCAGCAGCTTGGGTCTAAAAAACACCGGGGAGCTGTTTTTT.

The chain is built from TRBV5-1 and TRBJ2-1; 7 bases map to TRBD1. This CDR3 region has 13 residues. CDR1 is SGHRS, CDR2 YFSETQ, per germline. Germline trimming cut 3 bases from V and 8 bases from J; bases unmatched to any gene: 5. The CDR3 loop is CASSSQGYYEQFF. CDR3 in DNA: TGCGCCAGCAGCTCACAGGGGTACTATGAGCAGTTCTTC.

This clone was picked up a small number of times. This chain joins TRBV19 and TRBJ1-5, with 9 bases aligning to TRBD1. V lost 1 base and J lost 6; bases outside the gene matches: 4. The CDR3 is 15 residues long. Germline V gene sequence: CDR1 LNHDA, CDR2 SQIVND (reference sequence). The CDR3: CASSIVGTGTQPQHF. In DNA, the CDR3 is TGTGCCAGTAGTATAGTGGGGACAGGGACTCAGCCCCAGCATTTT.

J is TRBJ1-5 and V is TRBV10-3, with no clear D. The CDR3 runs to 15 residues. With 2 bases removed from V and 3 bases from J, the gap between germline ends came to 11 bases. CDR1 ENHRY and CDR2 SYGVKD come from the germline V gene. The CDR3 here is CAISEAEGTNQPQHF. CDR3 coding DNA: TGTGCCATCAGTGAGGCCGAGGGTACCAATCAGCCCCAGCATTTT.

The rearrangement joins TRBV6-2 or TRBV6-3 to TRBJ2-5; TRBD2 might be the D (6 bases). CDR1 and CDR2 (germline): MNHEY, SVGEGT. The germline V and J ends were trimmed by 6 bases and 9 bases, with 11 bases remaining between them. The CDR3 has 11 amino acids. The CDR3 loop is CASSQWGAQYF. The CDR3 nucleotides read TGTGCCAGCAGCCAATGGGGGGCCCAGTACTTC.

This rearrangement joins TRBV18 to TRBJ2-5; D remains ambiguous. Looked up from germline, CDR1 is KGHSH and CDR2 is LQKENI. The CDR3 is 13 residues long. With 7 bases removed from V and 2 bases from J, the gap between germline ends came to 11 bases. CDR3 DNA sequence: TGTGCCAGCTTCATGTCGAGTCAAGAGACCCAGTACTTC. It translates to CASFMSSQETQYF.

The V gene is TRBV29-1, the J gene TRBJ2-7, with D possibly matching TRBD2 (6 bases). With 3 bases removed from V and 9 bases from J, the gap between germline ends came to 12 bases. CDR3 length equals 11 residues. Germline V lookup: CDR1 SQVTM, CDR2 ANQGSEA. The CDR3 nucleotides are TGCAGCGTTGAGGAGGGGCCGGTGCAGTACTTC. It codes for CSVEEGPVQYF.

This clone occurred a few times. The chain joins TRBV3-1 (or the pseudogene TRBV3-2) to TRBJ1-6; D is ambiguous. Germline CDR1 is LGHDT and CDR2 is YNNKEL (reference sequence). The CDR3 extends over 18 amino acids. Deletions cut 4 bases from V and 4 bases from J, with 20 bases between. The DNA of the CDR3 is TGTGCCAGCAGCCGAGGAGGGAATACCAGACCTTATAATTCACCCCTCCACTTT. It encodes CASSRGGNTRPYNSPLHF.

The V gene is TRBV29-1, the J gene TRBJ1-1, with D unclear. Looked up from germline, CDR1 is SQVTM and CDR2 is ANQGSEA. Deletions cut 4 bases from V and 5 bases from J, with 14 bases between. The CDR3 runs to 13 residues. DNA for the CDR3: TGCAGCGTTGTAGCGGGGATTTGGACTGAAGCTTTCTTT. Protein: CSVVAGIWTEAFF.

V is TRBV9 and J is TRBJ1-2, with 7 bases aligning to TRBD1. The trim removed 3 bases at V and 8 bases at J, leaving 10 bases unmatched. This CDR3 is built from 14 residues. Germline V gene data show CDR1 as SGDLS and CDR2 as YYNGEE. As DNA, the CDR3 is TGTGCCAGCAGCGGGGAAAGACAGGGTGCGGGCTACACCTTC. Translation gives CASSGERQGAGYTF.

This chain joins TRBV18 and TRBJ1-1, with D hard to call. CDR1 is KGHSH and CDR2 is LQKENI in the germline V gene. The length of the CDR3 is 17 residues. The germline V and J ends were trimmed by 2 bases and 0 bases, with 16 bases remaining between them. DNA of the CDR3: TGTGCCAGCTCACCAGGCGTGGCAGGTGTTCTGAACACTGAAGCTTTCTTT. Its translation: CASSPGVAGVLNTEAFF.

This clone was seen a single time. The chain links TRBV9 to TRBJ1-1; 7 nucleotides agree with TRBD1. The CDR3 is 15 residues long. V was pared by 4 bases and J by 3 bases, with 9 bases of the junction left unmatched. CDR1 and CDR2 (germline): SGDLS, YYNGEE. CDR3 nucleotides: TGTGCCAGCAGCCTAGAGGGGGCTTGGGACACTGAAGCTTTCTTT. Its translation is CASSLEGAWDTEAFF.

The chain couples TRBV30 to TRBJ2-2; D gene unclear. With 3 bases removed from V and 0 bases from J, the gap between germline ends came to 8 bases. CDR1 and CDR2 (germline): GTSNPN, SVGIG (reference sequence). The length of the CDR3 is 14 residues. CDR3 region: CAWRARTNTGELFF. In nucleotides, the CDR3 is TGTGCCTGGAGAGCGCGGACGAACACCGGGGAGCTGTTTTTT.